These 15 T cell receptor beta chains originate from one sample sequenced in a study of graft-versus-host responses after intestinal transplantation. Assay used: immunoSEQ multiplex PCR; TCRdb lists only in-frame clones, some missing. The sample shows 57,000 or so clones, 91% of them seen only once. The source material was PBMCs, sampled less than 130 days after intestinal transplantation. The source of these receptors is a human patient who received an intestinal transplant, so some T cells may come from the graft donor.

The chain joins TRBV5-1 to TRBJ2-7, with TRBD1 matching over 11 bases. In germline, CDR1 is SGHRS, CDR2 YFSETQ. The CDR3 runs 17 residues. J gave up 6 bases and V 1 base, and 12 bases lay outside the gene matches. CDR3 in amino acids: CASSLPPGQGVPREQYF. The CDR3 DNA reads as TGCGCCAGCAGCTTGCCCCCGGGACAGGGGGTGCCCCGCGAGCAGTACTTC.

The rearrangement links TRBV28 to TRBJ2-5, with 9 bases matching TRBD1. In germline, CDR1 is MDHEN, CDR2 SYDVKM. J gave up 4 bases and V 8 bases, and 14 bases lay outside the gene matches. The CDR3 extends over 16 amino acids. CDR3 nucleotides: TGTGCCAGCGCTTATAGCCTGGGACAGGGACCAGAGACCCAGTACTTC. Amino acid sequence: CASAYSLGQGPETQYF.

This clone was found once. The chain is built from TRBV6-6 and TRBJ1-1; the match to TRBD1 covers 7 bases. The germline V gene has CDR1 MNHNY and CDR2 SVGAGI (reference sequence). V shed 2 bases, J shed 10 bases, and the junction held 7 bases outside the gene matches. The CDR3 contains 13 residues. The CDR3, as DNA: TGTGCCAGCAGTTACCCCGGACAGGCTTCAGCTTTCTTT. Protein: CASSYPGQASAFF.

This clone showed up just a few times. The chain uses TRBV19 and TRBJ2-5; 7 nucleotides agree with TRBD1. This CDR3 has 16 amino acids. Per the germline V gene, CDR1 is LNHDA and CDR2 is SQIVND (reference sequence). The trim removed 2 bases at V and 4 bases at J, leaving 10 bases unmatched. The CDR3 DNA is TGTGCCAGTAGTATAAGTTGGAACAGGGGCGGAGAGACCCAGTACTTC. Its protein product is CASSISWNRGGETQYF.

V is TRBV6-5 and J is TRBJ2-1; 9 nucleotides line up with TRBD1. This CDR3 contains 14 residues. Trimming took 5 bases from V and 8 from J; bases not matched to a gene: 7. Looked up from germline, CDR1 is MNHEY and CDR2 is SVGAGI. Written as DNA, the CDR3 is TGTGCCAGCAGTATCCGACAGGGGGACGATGAGCAGTTCTTC. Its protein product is CASSIRQGDDEQFF.

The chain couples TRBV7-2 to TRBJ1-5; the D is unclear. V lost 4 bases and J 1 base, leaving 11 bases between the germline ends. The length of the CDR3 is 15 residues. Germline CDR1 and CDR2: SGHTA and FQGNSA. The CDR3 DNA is TGTGCCAGCAGCTCGGCCATTACGAGCAATCAGCCCCAGCATTTT. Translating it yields CASSSAITSNQPQHF.

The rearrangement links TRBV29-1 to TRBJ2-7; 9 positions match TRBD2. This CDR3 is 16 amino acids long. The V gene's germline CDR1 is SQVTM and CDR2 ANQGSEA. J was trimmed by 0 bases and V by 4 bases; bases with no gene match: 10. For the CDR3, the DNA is TGCAGCGTTGGCGTAGCGGGAGTCCCGAGCTCCTACGAGCAGTACTTC. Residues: CSVGVAGVPSSYEQYF.

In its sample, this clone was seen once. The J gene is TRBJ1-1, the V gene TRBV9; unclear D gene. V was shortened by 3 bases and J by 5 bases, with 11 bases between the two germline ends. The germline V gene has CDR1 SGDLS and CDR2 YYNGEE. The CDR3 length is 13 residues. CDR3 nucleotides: TGTGCCAGCAGCGAGACACAGATGACTGAAGCTTTCTTT. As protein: CASSETQMTEAFF.

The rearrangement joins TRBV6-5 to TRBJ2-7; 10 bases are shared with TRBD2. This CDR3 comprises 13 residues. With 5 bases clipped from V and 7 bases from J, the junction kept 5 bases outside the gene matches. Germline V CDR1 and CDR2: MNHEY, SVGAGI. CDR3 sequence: CASSVAGGWEQYF. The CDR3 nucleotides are TGTGCCAGCAGTGTAGCGGGAGGATGGGAGCAGTACTTC.

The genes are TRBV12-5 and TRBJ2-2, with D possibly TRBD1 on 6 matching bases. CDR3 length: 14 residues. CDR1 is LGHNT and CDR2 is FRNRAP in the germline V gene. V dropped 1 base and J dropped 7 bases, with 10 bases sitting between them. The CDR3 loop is CASGLDRVGGELFF. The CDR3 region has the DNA TGTGCTAGTGGTTTGGACAGGGTAGGCGGGGAGCTGTTTTTT.

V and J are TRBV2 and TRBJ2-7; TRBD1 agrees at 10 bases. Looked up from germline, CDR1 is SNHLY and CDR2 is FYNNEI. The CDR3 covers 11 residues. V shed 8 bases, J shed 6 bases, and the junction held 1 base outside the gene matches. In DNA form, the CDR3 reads TGTGCCAGCGGACAGGGGGGCGAGCAGTACTTC. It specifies CASGQGGEQYF.

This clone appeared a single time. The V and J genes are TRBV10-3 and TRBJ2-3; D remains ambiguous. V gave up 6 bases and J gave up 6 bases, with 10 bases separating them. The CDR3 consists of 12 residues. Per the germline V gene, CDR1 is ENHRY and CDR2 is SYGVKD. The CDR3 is CAIRTLLDTQYF. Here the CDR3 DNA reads TGTGCCATCAGGACCCTGCTTGATACGCAGTATTTT.

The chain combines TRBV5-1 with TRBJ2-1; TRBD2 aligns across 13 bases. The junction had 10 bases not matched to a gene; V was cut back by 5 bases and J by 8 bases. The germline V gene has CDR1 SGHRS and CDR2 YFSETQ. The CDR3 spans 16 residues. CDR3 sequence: CASRSPGTSGNYEQFF. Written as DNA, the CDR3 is TGCGCCAGCAGATCCCCCGGGACTAGCGGGAATTATGAGCAGTTCTTC.

CDR3 DNA: TGTGCCAGCAGCCCTGGCTGGCAGAACACTGAAGCTTTCTTT. Translated: CASSPGWQNTEAFF. The chain is built from TRBV6-6 and TRBJ1-1; D remains ambiguous. Germline V gene data show CDR1 as MNHNY and CDR2 as SVGAGI (reference sequence). The CDR3 has 14 residues. V was shortened by 6 bases and J by 1 base, with 12 bases between the two germline ends.

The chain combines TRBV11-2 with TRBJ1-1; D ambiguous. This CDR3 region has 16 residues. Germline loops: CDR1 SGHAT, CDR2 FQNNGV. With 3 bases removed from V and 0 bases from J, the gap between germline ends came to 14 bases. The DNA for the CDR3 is TGTGCCAGCAGCTTCTGGACCGGCGGAATGAACACTGAAGCTTTCTTT. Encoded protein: CASSFWTGGMNTEAFF.